This entry lists 28 T cell receptor beta chains sequenced from one sample in a study of CD4 T cells in relation to SARS-CoV-2 and coronaviruses. No antigen has been assigned to these receptors. CD4+ T cells from unexposed donors were obtained before the COVID-19 pandemic (2011-2018). The cells were cultured for under 13 days before CD4+ T cells were isolated. Sequencing was performed with immunoSEQ multiplex PCR; in TCRdb, only in-frame clones are kept and a portion is missing. The table lists approximately 20,000 clones, about 80% of them singletons. Specimen: CD4+ T cells from PBMCs, cultured in vitro. Every receptor here comes from a human donor in good health.

The chain is built from TRBV3-1 (or the pseudogene TRBV3-2) and TRBJ1-5, with D perhaps TRBD1 (5 bases). CDR3 length: 14 residues. The V end lost 4 bases, the J end lost 2 bases, and 9 bases lay between the germline ends. Per germline, CDR1 LGHDT and CDR2 YNNKEL (reference sequence). The CDR3 loop is CASSPGDRNQPQHF. CDR3 nucleotide sequence: TGTGCCAGCAGCCCCGGGGACCGCAATCAGCCCCAGCATTTT.

The CDR3 reads CASSVGLAGGVGELFF. CDR3 nucleotide sequence: TGTGCCAGCAGCGTAGGCCTAGCGGGAGGGGTCGGGGAGCTGTTTTTT. The J gene is TRBJ2-2, the V gene TRBV9; 12 bases are a match to TRBD2. V gave up 0 bases and J gave up 7 bases; unmatched junction bases: 4. CDR1 is SGDLS and CDR2 is YYNGEE in the germline V gene. The CDR3 is 16 residues long.

This clone was seen once. This chain links TRBV12-5 with TRBJ2-5; 11 positions agree with TRBD2. Losses at the gene ends were 6 bases for V and 3 bases for J; bases not matched to a gene: 6. In germline, CDR1 is LGHNT, CDR2 FRNRAP. This CDR3 is 15 amino acids long. The CDR3 spells CASGPGTSGKETQYF. CDR3 in DNA: TGTGCTAGTGGGCCCGGGACTAGCGGAAAAGAGACCCAGTACTTC.

The J gene is TRBJ2-5, the V gene TRBV19, with 7 positions matching TRBD1. The CDR3 has 13 amino acids. Germline V gene sequence: CDR1 LNHDA, CDR2 SQIVND (reference sequence). V was pared by 5 bases and J by 4 bases, with 4 bases of the junction left unmatched. The CDR3 DNA reads TGTGCCAGTAGTCCTAACAGGGGAGAGACCCAGTACTTC. Its protein product is CASSPNRGETQYF. The full variable domain, with the rest looked up from reference TRBV19 and TRBJ2-5, is DGGITQSPKYLFRKEGQNVTLSCEQNLNHDAMYWYRQDPGQGLRLIYYSQIVNDFQKGDIAEGYSVSREKKESFPLTVTSAQKNPTAFYLCASSPNRGETQYFGPGTRLLVL.

By share, this clone ranks as medium-sized. This sequence joins TRBV5-1 and TRBJ2-7, with 7 bases that match TRBD2. The length of the CDR3 is 15 residues. The V and J ends lost 4 bases and 2 bases, in that order; junction bases with no gene match: 9. Germline CDR1 reads SGHRS; CDR2 reads YFSETQ. For the CDR3, the DNA is TGCGCCAGCAGCGGAGGGACTAATCCTACCTACGAGCAGTACTTC. This sequence encodes CASSGGTNPTYEQYF.

The chain uses TRBV5-1 and TRBJ2-7, with 8 bases matching TRBD2. Looked up from germline, CDR1 is SGHRS and CDR2 is YFSETQ. This CDR3 region has 15 residues. With V trimmed by 4 bases and J by 6 bases, 12 bases remained unmatched. CDR3 DNA: TGCGCCAGCAGCCCAAAATCGGGGGGGGGCGTCGAGCAGTACTTC. Its translation: CASSPKSGGGVEQYF.

This clone was detected only a few times. The V and J genes are TRBV9 and TRBJ1-6, with unresolved D. Germline values: CDR1 SGDLS, CDR2 YYNGEE. The V end lost 4 bases, the J end lost 7 bases, and 12 bases lay between the germline ends. The CDR3 totals 14 residues. The CDR3 DNA is TGTGCCAGCAGCTTCCGAGGAATAAATTCACCCCTCCACTTT. Protein sequence: CASSFRGINSPLHF. Using reference TRBV9 and TRBJ1-6 for the parts outside the CDR3, the full variable domain is DSGVTQTPKHLITATGQRVTLRCSPRSGDLSVYWYQQSLDQGLQFLIQYYNGEERAKGNILERFSAQQFPDLHSELNLSSLELGDSALYFCASSFRGINSPLHFGNGTRLTVT.

The rearrangement joins TRBV7-9 to TRBJ2-7; a possible D gene is TRBD2 (6 bases). The germline V and J ends were trimmed by 5 bases and 3 bases, with 26 bases remaining between them. CDR3 length: 18 amino acids. The germline gives CDR1 SEHNR, CDR2 FQNEAQ (reference sequence). CDR3 sequence (DNA): TGTGCCAGCAGCGGCCCAGGCAACTCGGGGGAGAGGATCTACGAGCAGTACTTC. This encodes CASSGPGNSGERIYEQYF. Looking up the rest from reference TRBV7-9 and TRBJ2-7 gives the full variable domain: DTGVSQNPRHKITKRGQNVTFRCDPISEHNRLYWYRQTLGQGPEFLTYFQNEAQLEKSRLLSDRFSAERPKGSFSTLEIQRTEQGDSAMYLCASSGPGNSGERIYEQYFGPGTRLTVT.

The rearrangement links TRBV6-1 to TRBJ2-1, with 7 bases fitting TRBD2. The CDR3 covers 15 residues. Trimming cost V 2 bases and J 6 bases; bases outside gene matches: 7. The germline CDR1 and CDR2 sequences are MNHNS and SASEGT. CDR3 residues: CASSELAEGGNEQFF. DNA for the CDR3: TGTGCCAGCAGTGAACTAGCGGAGGGCGGCAATGAGCAGTTCTTC.

The chain uses TRBV30 and TRBJ2-7; unclear D gene. This CDR3 has 12 residues. In germline, CDR1 is GTSNPN, CDR2 SVGIG (reference sequence). V dropped 2 bases and J dropped 5 bases, with 10 bases sitting between them. DNA of the CDR3: TGTGCCTGGAGTCCCCCCGGCCACGAGCAGTACTTC. Translation gives CAWSPPGHEQYF.

The genes are TRBV20-1 and TRBJ2-7; D not resolved. V gave up 3 bases and J gave up 5 bases, with 8 bases separating them. This CDR3 is built from 11 residues. CDR1 and CDR2 from the germline V gene are DFQATT and SNEGSKA (reference sequence). The CDR3 nucleotides read TGCAGTGCTAGTCGAACCGACGAGCAGTACTTC. This codes for CSASRTDEQYF.

The V gene is TRBV5-4, the J gene TRBJ1-4; D uncertain. Trimming removed 0 bases at V and 5 bases at J, with 11 bases between. The CDR3 covers 15 residues. Germline loops: CDR1 SGHNT, CDR2 YYREEE (reference sequence). The DNA of the CDR3 is TGTGCCAGCAGCTTGGCGGGCGGAGCGAATGAAAAACTGTTTTTT. Translating gives CASSLAGGANEKLFF.

The V call is TRBV13, the J call TRBJ2-5; D is unresolved. The CDR3 is 14 amino acids. Trimming stripped 3 bases from V and 5 bases from J, with 13 bases between. Per germline, CDR1 PRHDT and CDR2 FYEKMQ (reference sequence). The CDR3 nucleotides read TGTGCCAGCAGCTTCACCCGGGCGGAGGAGACCCAGTACTTC. Translation gives CASSFTRAEETQYF.

On this clone: Other DNA sequences of this sample code for an identical CDR3. The chain is built from TRBV3-1 (or the pseudogene TRBV3-2) and TRBJ1-2, with 8 bases matching TRBD1. Germline CDR1 and CDR2: LGHDT and YNNKEL (reference sequence). The CDR3 has 14 residues. The V segment lost 2 bases and the J segment 4 bases; nucleotides outside the gene matches: 3. The CDR3 spells CASSQPTGGYGYTF. CDR3 coding DNA: TGTGCCAGCAGCCAACCAACAGGGGGCTATGGCTACACCTTC.

The J gene is TRBJ2-4, the V gene TRBV7-8, with 7 bases matching TRBD2. CDR1 SGHVS and CDR2 FQNEAQ come from the germline V gene. Trimming at V came to 2 bases and at J to 0 bases, leaving 10 bases not matched to a gene. The CDR3 extends over 18 amino acids. The CDR3 loop reads CASSLRPSGSIAKNIQYF. The CDR3 DNA is TGTGCCAGCAGCTTACGGCCTAGCGGAAGTATAGCCAAAAACATTCAGTACTTC.

There are a few counts of this clone. The genes are TRBV4-1 and TRBJ1-5; TRBD1 aligns across 7 bases. The CDR3 is 14 amino acids. Germline-derived CDR1 and CDR2 are MGHRA and YSYEKL. Trimming took 1 base from V and 4 from J; bases not matched to a gene: 1. The CDR3 sequence: CASSQAQGNQPQHF. In DNA, the CDR3 is TGCGCCAGCAGCCAAGCACAGGGGAATCAGCCCCAGCATTTT.

There are a few counts of this clone. V usage is TRBV7-8 and J usage is TRBJ1-6; D is unresolved. The V end lost 2 bases, the J end lost 7 bases, and 9 bases lay between the germline ends. The CDR3 spans 14 residues. From germline, CDR1 is SGHVS and CDR2 FQNEAQ. This chain's CDR3 is CASSLRSLNSPLHF. CDR3 bases: TGTGCCAGCAGCTTACGTTCGTTAAATTCACCCCTCCACTTT.

This clone was seen once. The rearrangement joins TRBV6-1 to TRBJ1-1; D is undetermined. V dropped 2 bases and J dropped 8 bases, with 9 bases sitting between them. The CDR3 spans 12 residues. Germline V gene sequence: CDR1 MNHNS, CDR2 SASEGT. The CDR3 is CASSERLREAFF. CDR3 DNA: TGTGCCAGCAGTGAAAGACTAAGAGAAGCTTTCTTT.

The gene calls are TRBV19 and TRBJ2-4; D gene ambiguous. The CDR3 is 15 amino acids. The V end was cut by 1 base, the J end by 0 bases, with 7 bases between. Per germline, CDR1 LNHDA and CDR2 SQIVND (reference sequence). The CDR3 here is CASSIGALAKNIQYF. CDR3 nucleotides: TGTGCCAGTAGTATAGGAGCCTTAGCCAAAAACATTCAGTACTTC.

This chain connects TRBV25-1 to TRBJ1-6; D not resolved. V was clipped by 1 base and J by 12 bases, with 13 bases between them. Germline loops: CDR1 MGHDK, CDR2 SYGVNS. This CDR3 is 14 amino acids long. As DNA, the CDR3 is TGTGCCAGCAGTGAATTTATAAAAAAGGGACCCCTCCACTTT. It specifies CASSEFIKKGPLHF.

The J gene is TRBJ1-1, the V gene TRBV11-2; no clear D. The CDR3 is 13 amino acids. V was clipped by 1 base and J by 1 base, with 4 bases between them. From germline, CDR1 is SGHAT and CDR2 FQNNGV. The CDR3 DNA follows: TGTGCCAGCAGCTTAGGGGGGAACACTGAAGCTTTCTTT. This codes for CASSLGGNTEAFF. Complete variable domain (other parts from reference TRBV11-2 and TRBJ1-1): EAGVAQSPRYKIIEKRQSVAFWCNPISGHATLYWYQQILGQGPKLLIQFQNNGVVDDSQLPKDRFSAERLKGVDSTLKIQPAKLEDSAVYLCASSLGGNTEAFFGQGTRLTVV.

The chain couples TRBV18 to TRBJ2-5, with unresolved D. The CDR3 contains 13 residues. The ends were cut back, 5 bases at V and 2 bases at J, with 9 bases in the middle. CDR1 and CDR2 from the germline V gene are KGHSH and LQKENI. The CDR3 here is CASSTGFQETQYF. The DNA of the CDR3 is TGTGCCAGCTCAACCGGGTTTCAAGAGACCCAGTACTTC.

The V and J genes are TRBV19 and TRBJ2-7; 10 bases match TRBD2. This CDR3 comprises 14 residues. With V trimmed by 2 bases and J by 5 bases, 3 bases remained unmatched. The V gene's germline CDR1 is LNHDA and CDR2 SQIVND (reference sequence). CDR3 nucleotide sequence: TGTGCCAGTAGTATACTAGCGGGAGTTAACGAGCAGTACTTC. Protein sequence: CASSILAGVNEQYF.

The CDR3 here is CASSARLAGTYNEQFF. DNA for the CDR3: TGTGCCAGCAGCGCAAGACTAGCGGGGACGTACAATGAGCAGTTCTTC. The genes are TRBV7-3 and TRBJ2-1, with 11 positions matching TRBD2. Trimming removed 5 bases from V and 4 bases from J; junction bases left unmatched: 7. The germline gives CDR1 SGHTA, CDR2 FQGTGA. The CDR3 runs 16 residues.

This clone was seen just once. The rearrangement joins TRBV6-6 to TRBJ1-1; D uncertain. The CDR3 covers 14 residues. Germline V CDR1 and CDR2: MNHNY, SVGAGI (reference sequence). Trimming took off 6 bases at V and 0 bases at J, with 11 bases between the two ends. Here the CDR3 reads CASSSQYLNTEAFF. CDR3 coding DNA: TGTGCCAGCAGCTCGCAATACTTGAACACTGAAGCTTTCTTT.

The V gene is TRBV7-2, the J gene TRBJ2-3; 7 bases agree with TRBD2. This CDR3 region has 15 residues. The trim removed 5 bases at V and 1 base at J, leaving 6 bases unmatched. Germline CDR1 is SGHTA and CDR2 is FQGNSA. The CDR3 protein is CASSPGLTRTDTQYF. CDR3 DNA sequence: TGTGCCAGCAGCCCGGGACTAACCCGCACAGATACGCAGTATTTT.

This clone was seen more than once but under ten times. The rearrangement uses TRBV2 and TRBJ2-1; D gene uncertain. The V gene's germline CDR1 is SNHLY and CDR2 FYNNEI. V lost 2 bases and J lost 12, with 17 bases in between. The CDR3 contains 14 residues. The DNA for the CDR3 is TGTGCCAGCAGTGAAAATGGTGGGGTGATAGGGCAGTTCTTC. The encoded protein is CASSENGGVIGQFF.

This clone was observed a single time. This rearrangement joins TRBV3-1 (or the pseudogene TRBV3-2) to TRBJ2-3; the match to TRBD2 covers 9 bases. Germline values: CDR1 LGHDT, CDR2 YNNKEL (reference sequence). The V segment lost 11 bases and the J segment 2 bases; nucleotides outside the gene matches: 8. CDR3 size: 14 residues. The CDR3 here is CASSSGVATDTQYF. CDR3 DNA sequence: TGTGCCTCCTCTAGCGGGGTCGCCACAGATACGCAGTATTTT.